A selection of T cell receptor beta chains follows, all from one sample in a study of cytomegalovirus exposure and HLA in healthy donors. This table comes from immunoSEQ multiplex PCR, and its TCRdb copy is limited to in-frame clones, with some not included. The sample includes under 200,000 clones, roughly 83% seen only once; the top ten take around 0.24%. The sequencing sample was made of PBMCs. Every receptor here comes from a boy aged 10-17 years in good health and CMV-seronegative. Both conserved end residues are part of each CDR3. A D gene is named only where the DNA matches it firmly. Size is stated for part of the rows, as once, few or many counts, or as a class when the clone is expanded.

D | size | J | V | CDR3 | DNA
TRBD1 | . | TRBJ2-7 | TRBV9 | CASSAGGAVVGEQYF | TGTGCCAGCAGTGCAGGGGGCGCAGTGGTGGGCGAGCAGTACTTC
TRBD1 | . | TRBJ1-4 | TRBV19 | CASSQRTGVGTNEKLFF | TGTGCCAGTAGTCAACGGACAGGGGTAGGGACTAATGAAAAACTGTTTTTT
. | . | TRBJ2-7 | TRBV5-1 | CASSSDGAGATYEQYF | TGCGCCAGCAGCTCGGACGGGGCGGGGGCCACCTACGAGCAGTACTTC
. | few | TRBJ2-7 | TRBV6-5 | CASTNAGQSSEQYF | TGTGCCAGCACCAACGCGGGACAGTCCTCCGAGCAGTACTTC
TRBD2 | . | TRBJ2-1 | TRBV2 | CASGVAGLSRNEQFF | TGTGCCAGCGGGGTAGCGGGACTGTCTAGGAATGAGCAGTTCTTC
. | once | TRBJ1-1 | TRBV9 | CASSVAGQNTEAFF | TGTGCCAGCAGCGTAGCTGGACAGAACACTGAAGCTTTCTTT
TRBD1 | . | TRBJ1-1 | TRBV9 | CASSVGQGTEAFF | TGTGCCAGCAGCGTAGGACAGGGCACTGAAGCTTTCTTT
. | . | TRBJ1-1 | TRBV30 | CAWTGVDTEAFF | TGTGCCTGGACAGGGGTAGACACTGAAGCTTTCTTT
. | . | TRBJ1-5 | TRBV2 | CASCEQGSNQPQHF | TGTGCCAGCTGCGAACAGGGATCAAATCAGCCCCAGCATTTT
. | . | TRBJ2-1 | TRBV30 | CAWDILGSYNEQFF | TGTGCCTGGGACATCCTTGGCTCCTACAATGAGCAGTTCTTC
. | . | TRBJ2-3 | TRBV7-2 | CASSLDPNSDTQYF | TGTGCCAGCAGCTTAGACCCTAATTCAGATACGCAGTATTTT
TRBD1 | . | TRBJ2-2 | TRBV4-1 | CASSQAGQANTGELFF | TGCGCCAGCAGCCAAGCTGGACAGGCGAACACCGGGGAGCTGTTTTTT
TRBD1 | . | TRBJ2-1 | TRBV6-4 | CASSVETGPHEQFF | TGTGCCAGCAGTGTTGAGACAGGGCCCCATGAGCAGTTCTTC
. | . | TRBJ1-5 | TRBV19 | CATWEGVWSNQPQHF | TGTGCCACCTGGGAGGGGGTCTGGAGCAATCAGCCCCAGCATTTT
. | . | TRBJ1-1 | TRBV6-6 | CASMNSLNTEAFF | TGTGCCAGCATGAACAGCCTGAACACTGAAGCTTTCTTT
TRBD1 | . | TRBJ1-2 | TRBV30 | CAWGDPGTGEDGYTF | TGTGCCTGGGGCGACCCGGGGACAGGTGAGGATGGCTACACCTTC
. | . | TRBJ2-1 | TRBV11-2 | CASSLELAPGYEQFF | TGTGCCAGCAGCTTAGAACTAGCTCCGGGGTATGAGCAGTTCTTC
TRBD1 | . | TRBJ1-5 | TRBV5-6 | CASSLAPRQGLKGPQHF | TGTGCCAGCAGCTTGGCCCCCCGACAGGGCCTTAAGGGGCCCCAGCATTTT
TRBD2 | medium-sized | TRBJ2-1 | TRBV4-2 | CASSRTSGDNEQFF | TGTGCCAGCAGCCGGACTAGCGGGGATAATGAGCAGTTCTTC
TRBD2 | . | TRBJ2-3 | TRBV9 | CASSVAAGTSTDTQYF | TGTGCCAGCAGCGTAGCAGCGGGGACTTCCACAGATACGCAGTATTTT
. | . | TRBJ1-1 | TRBV2 | CASSDRAWVTEAFF | TGTGCCAGCAGTGACAGGGCCTGGGTCACTGAAGCTTTCTTT
TRBD1 | . | TRBJ1-4 | TRBV7-2 | CASSPLQGEKLFF | TGTGCCAGCAGCCCACTACAGGGGGAAAAACTGTTTTTT
. | . | TRBJ1-5 | TRBV10-3 | CATGGNQPQHF | TGTGCCACAGGGGGCAATCAGCCCCAGCATTTT
TRBD1 | . | TRBJ2-7 | TRBV5-6 | CASSFATGAHRPYEQYF | TGTGCCAGCAGCTTTGCTACAGGGGCCCACCGTCCCTACGAGCAGTACTTC
TRBD2 | . | TRBJ2-5 | TRBV14 | CASSEGRTSGGLQETQYF | TGTGCCAGCAGCGAAGGGAGGACTAGCGGGGGGTTACAAGAGACCCAGTACTTC
TRBD1 | . | TRBJ1-5 | TRBV6-5 | CASSPDRVGNQPQHF | TGTGCCAGCAGTCCCGACAGGGTGGGCAATCAGCCCCAGCATTTT
. | . | TRBJ2-1 | TRBV5-1 | CASYRGQWLAGTNEQFF | TGCGCCAGCTACAGGGGGCAGTGGCTAGCGGGGACCAATGAGCAGTTCTTC
. | . | TRBJ2-7 | TRBV9 | CASSVAGDGGAYEQYF | TGTGCCAGCAGCGTAGCGGGGGACGGTGGGGCCTACGAGCAGTACTTC
TRBD2 | . | TRBJ2-1 | TRBV15 | CATSRAAGEGYNEQFF | TGTGCCACCAGCAGAGCAGCGGGGGAGGGGTACAATGAGCAGTTCTTC
TRBD1 | . | TRBJ1-1 | TRBV30 | CAWSQDRATEAFF | TGTGCCTGGAGTCAAGACAGGGCCACTGAAGCTTTCTTT
TRBD2 | . | TRBJ2-2 | TRBV30 | CAWSLAGVNTGELFF | TGTGCCTGGAGTTTAGCGGGAGTGAACACCGGGGAGCTGTTTTTT
. | . | TRBJ2-5 | TRBV15 | CATSSGGALQETQYF | TGTGCCACCAGCAGTGGGGGGGCTCTCCAAGAGACCCAGTACTTC
. | . | TRBJ1-1 | TRBV19 | CASRPPPGENTEAFF | TGTGCCAGTAGGCCCCCTCCGGGGGAGAACACTGAAGCTTTCTTT
TRBD1 | . | TRBJ2-7 | TRBV5-4 | CASSSRTGSRYEQYF | TGTGCCAGCAGCTCAAGGACAGGGTCACGCTACGAGCAGTACTTC
. | . | TRBJ1-1 | TRBV27 | CASSPQGGPMNTEAFF | TGTGCCAGCAGTCCACAGGGCGGGCCCATGAACACTGAAGCTTTCTTT
. | . | TRBJ1-2 | TRBV30 | CAWTLGPGGNYGYTF | TGTGCCTGGACCCTCGGGCCCGGGGGGAACTATGGCTACACCTTC
. | . | TRBJ1-1 | TRBV5-1 | CASSHPGAEAFF | TGCGCCAGCAGCCACCCTGGGGCGGAAGCTTTCTTT
. | . | TRBJ1-2 | TRBV19 | CASSIEAGGPYGYTF | TGTGCCAGTAGTATAGAGGCGGGTGGCCCATATGGCTACACCTTC
. | . | TRBJ1-1 | TRBV5-1 | CASSLDIGAGRNEAFF | TGCGCCAGCAGCTTGGATATAGGGGCAGGAAGAAATGAAGCTTTCTTT
TRBD1 | . | TRBJ1-6 | TRBV10-3 | CAISEVLTGSNSPLHF | TGTGCCATCAGTGAAGTCCTGACAGGGTCGAATTCACCCCTCCACTTT